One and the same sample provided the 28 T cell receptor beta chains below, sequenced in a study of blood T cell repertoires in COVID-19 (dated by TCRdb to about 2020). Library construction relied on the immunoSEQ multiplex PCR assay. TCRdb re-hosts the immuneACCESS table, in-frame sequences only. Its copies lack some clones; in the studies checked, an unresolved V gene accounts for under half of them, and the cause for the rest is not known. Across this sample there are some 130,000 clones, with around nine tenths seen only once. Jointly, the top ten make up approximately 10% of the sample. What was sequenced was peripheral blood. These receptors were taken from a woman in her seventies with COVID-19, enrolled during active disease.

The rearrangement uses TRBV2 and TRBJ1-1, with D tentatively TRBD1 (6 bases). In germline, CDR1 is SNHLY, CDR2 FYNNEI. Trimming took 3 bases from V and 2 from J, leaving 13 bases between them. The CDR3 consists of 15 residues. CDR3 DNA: TGTGCCAGCAGTGATTTGGGGGCGCCAAACACTGAAGCTTTCTTT. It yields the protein CASSDLGAPNTEAFF.

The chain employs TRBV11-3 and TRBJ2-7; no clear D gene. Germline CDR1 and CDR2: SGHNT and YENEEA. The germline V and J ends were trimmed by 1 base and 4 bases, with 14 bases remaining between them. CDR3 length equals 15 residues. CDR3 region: CASSLGSSAPYEQYF. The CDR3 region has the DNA TGTGCCAGCAGCTTAGGATCCAGTGCCCCATACGAGCAGTACTTC.

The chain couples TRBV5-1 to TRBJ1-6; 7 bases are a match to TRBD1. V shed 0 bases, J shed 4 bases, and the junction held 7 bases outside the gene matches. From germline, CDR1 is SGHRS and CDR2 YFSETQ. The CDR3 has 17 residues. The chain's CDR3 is CASSLAEQGLYNSPLHF. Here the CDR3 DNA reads TGCGCCAGCAGCTTGGCCGAACAGGGGCTATATAATTCACCCCTCCACTTT.

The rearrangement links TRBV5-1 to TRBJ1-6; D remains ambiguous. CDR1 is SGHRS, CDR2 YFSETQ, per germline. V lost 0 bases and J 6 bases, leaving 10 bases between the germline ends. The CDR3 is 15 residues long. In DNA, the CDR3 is TGCGCCAGCAGCTTGGCCTGGGCAGCTAATTCACCCCTCCACTTT. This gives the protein CASSLAWAANSPLHF.

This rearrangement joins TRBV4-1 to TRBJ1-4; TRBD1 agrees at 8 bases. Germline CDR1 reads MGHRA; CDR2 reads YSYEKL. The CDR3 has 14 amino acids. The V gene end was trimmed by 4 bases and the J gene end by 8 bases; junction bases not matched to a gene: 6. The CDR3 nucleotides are TGCGCCAGCAGCCCCGGACAGGGTCAGGAAAAACTGTTTTTT. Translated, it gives CASSPGQGQEKLFF.

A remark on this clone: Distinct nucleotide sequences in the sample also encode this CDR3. For the CDR3, the DNA is TGTGCCAGCAGTTCGGAAGAGACCCAGTACTTC. This codes for CASSSEETQYF. The chain couples TRBV28 to TRBJ2-5; D gene ambiguous. The CDR3 totals 11 residues. CDR1 is MDHEN and CDR2 is SYDVKM in the germline V gene. V lost 4 bases, J lost 3 bases, and 3 bases lay in between.

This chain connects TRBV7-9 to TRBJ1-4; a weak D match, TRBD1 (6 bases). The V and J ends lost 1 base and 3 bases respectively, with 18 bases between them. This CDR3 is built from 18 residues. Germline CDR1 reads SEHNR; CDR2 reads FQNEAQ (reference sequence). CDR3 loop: CASSLGRGQFRANEKLFF. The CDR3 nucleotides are TGTGCCAGCAGCTTAGGCAGGGGCCAATTTAGGGCTAATGAAAAACTGTTTTTT.

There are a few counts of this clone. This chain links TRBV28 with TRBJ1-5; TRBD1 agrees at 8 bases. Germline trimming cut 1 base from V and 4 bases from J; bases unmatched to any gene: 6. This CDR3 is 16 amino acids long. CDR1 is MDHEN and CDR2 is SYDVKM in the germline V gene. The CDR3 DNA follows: TGTGCCAGCAGTTTATCAACAGGGGGTCGGAATCAGCCCCAGCATTTT. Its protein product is CASSLSTGGRNQPQHF.

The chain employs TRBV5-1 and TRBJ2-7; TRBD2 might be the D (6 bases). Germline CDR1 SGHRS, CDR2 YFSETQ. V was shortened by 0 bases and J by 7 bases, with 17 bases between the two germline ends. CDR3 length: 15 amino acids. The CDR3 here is CASSLGGGTDGEQYF. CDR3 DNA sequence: TGCGCCAGCAGCTTGGGTGGTGGGACTGACGGGGAGCAGTACTTC. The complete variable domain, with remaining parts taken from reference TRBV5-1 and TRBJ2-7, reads KAGVTQTPRYLIKTRGQQVTLSCSPISGHRSVSWYQQTPGQGLQFLFEYFSETQRNKGNFPGRFSGRQFSNSRSEMNVSTLELGDSALYLCASSLGGGTDGEQYFGPGTRLTVT.

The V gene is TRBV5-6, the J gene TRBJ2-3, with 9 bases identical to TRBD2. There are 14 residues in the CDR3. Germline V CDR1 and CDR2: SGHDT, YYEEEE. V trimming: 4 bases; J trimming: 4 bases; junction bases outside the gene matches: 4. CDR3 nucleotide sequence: TGTGCCAGCAGCAGTAGCGGGGGAGCAGATACGCAGTATTTT. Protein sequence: CASSSSGGADTQYF.

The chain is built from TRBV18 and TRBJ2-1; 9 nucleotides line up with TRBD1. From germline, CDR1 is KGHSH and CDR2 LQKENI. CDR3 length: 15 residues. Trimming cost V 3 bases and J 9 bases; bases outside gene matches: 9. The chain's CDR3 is CASSPTWTGEGEQFF. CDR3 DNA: TGTGCCAGCTCACCCACCTGGACAGGGGAGGGTGAGCAGTTCTTC.

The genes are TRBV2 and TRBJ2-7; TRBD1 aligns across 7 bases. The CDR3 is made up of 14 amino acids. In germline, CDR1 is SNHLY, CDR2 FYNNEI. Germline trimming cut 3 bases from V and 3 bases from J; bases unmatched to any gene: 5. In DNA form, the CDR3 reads TGTGCCAGCAGTGATAAACAGGGGTTCTACGAGCAGTACTTC. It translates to CASSDKQGFYEQYF.

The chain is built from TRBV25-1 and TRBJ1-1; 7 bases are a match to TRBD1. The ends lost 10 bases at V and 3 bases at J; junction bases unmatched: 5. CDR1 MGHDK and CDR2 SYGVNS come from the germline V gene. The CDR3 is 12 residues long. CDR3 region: CANRGQDTEAFF. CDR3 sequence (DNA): TGTGCCAACAGGGGCCAGGACACTGAAGCTTTCTTT.

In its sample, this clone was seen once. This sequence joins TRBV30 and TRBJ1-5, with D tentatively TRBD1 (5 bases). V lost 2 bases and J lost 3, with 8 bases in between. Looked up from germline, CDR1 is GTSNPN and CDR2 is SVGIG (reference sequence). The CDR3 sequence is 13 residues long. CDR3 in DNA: TGTGCCTGGAGTCCAGGGTCCAATCAGCCCCAGCATTTT. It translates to CAWSPGSNQPQHF. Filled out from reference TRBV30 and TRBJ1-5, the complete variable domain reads SQTIHQWPATLVQPVGSPLSLECTVEGTSNPNLYWYRQAAGRGLQLLFYSVGIGQISSEVPQNLSASRPQDRQFILSSKKLLLSDSGFYLCAWSPGSNQPQHFGDGTRLSIL.

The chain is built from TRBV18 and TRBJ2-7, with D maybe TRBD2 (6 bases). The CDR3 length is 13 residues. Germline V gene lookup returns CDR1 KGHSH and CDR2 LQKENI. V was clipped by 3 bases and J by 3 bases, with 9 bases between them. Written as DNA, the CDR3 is TGTGCCAGCTCACCCTCCGGGGGCTACGAGCAGTACTTC. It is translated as CASSPSGGYEQYF.

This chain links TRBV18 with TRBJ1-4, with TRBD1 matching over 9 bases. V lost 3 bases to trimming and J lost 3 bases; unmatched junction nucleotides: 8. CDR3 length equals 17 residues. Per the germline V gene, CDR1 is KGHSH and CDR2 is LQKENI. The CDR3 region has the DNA TGTGCCAGCTCACCGGGGGACAGGGTTCAATCTAATGAAAAACTGTTTTTT. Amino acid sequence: CASSPGDRVQSNEKLFF.

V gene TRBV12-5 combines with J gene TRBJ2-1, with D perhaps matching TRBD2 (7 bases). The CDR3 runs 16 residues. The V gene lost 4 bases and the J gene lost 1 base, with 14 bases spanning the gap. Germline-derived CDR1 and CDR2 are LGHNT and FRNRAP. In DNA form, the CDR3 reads TGTGCTAGTGGTTCGGCCGGGGGGACATCCTACAATGAGCAGTTCTTC. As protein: CASGSAGGTSYNEQFF.

Written as DNA, the CDR3 is TGCGCCAGCAGCCAAGCGTTGGCGGAGGCATATTACGAGCAGTACTTC. Protein: CASSQALAEAYYEQYF. V and J are TRBV4-1 and TRBJ2-7, with D possibly TRBD2 on 5 matching bases. The CDR3 extends over 16 amino acids. Trimming took 1 base from V and 4 from J, leaving 17 bases between them. Germline CDR1 MGHRA, CDR2 YSYEKL.

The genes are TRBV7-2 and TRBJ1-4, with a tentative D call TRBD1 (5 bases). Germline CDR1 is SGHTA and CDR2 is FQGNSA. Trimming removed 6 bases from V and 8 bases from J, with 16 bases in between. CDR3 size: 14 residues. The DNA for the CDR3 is TGTGCCAGCAGTAGGGGCCCCAATGACGAAAAACTGTTTTTT. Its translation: CASSRGPNDEKLFF.

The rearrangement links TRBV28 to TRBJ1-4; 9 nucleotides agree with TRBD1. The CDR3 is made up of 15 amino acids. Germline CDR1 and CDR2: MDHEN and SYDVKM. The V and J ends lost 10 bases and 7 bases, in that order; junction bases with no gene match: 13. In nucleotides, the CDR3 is TGTGCCACCGAGTCCCGGGGACAGGGCGTTGAAAAACTGTTTTTT. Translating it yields CATESRGQGVEKLFF.

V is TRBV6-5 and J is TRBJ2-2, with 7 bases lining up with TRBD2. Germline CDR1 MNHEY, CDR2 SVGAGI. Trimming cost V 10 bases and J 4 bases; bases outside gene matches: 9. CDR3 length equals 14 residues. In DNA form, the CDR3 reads TGTGCCACCCGGGAGGCGGTTCGCACCGGGGAGCTGTTTTTT. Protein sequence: CATREAVRTGELFF.

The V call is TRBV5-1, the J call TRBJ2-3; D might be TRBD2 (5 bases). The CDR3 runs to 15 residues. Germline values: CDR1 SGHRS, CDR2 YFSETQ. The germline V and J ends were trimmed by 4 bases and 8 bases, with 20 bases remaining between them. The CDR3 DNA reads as TGCGCCAGCAGCAGGGAGAGACCGGGGTCTGGTACGCAGTATTTT. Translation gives CASSRERPGSGTQYF.

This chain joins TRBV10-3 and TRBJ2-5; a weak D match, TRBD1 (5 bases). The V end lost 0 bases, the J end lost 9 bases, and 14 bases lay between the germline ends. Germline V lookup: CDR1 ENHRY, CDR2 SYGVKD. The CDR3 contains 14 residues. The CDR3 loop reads CAISESIIRQPQYF. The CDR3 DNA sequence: TGTGCCATCAGTGAGTCAATTATACGACAGCCCCAGTACTTC.

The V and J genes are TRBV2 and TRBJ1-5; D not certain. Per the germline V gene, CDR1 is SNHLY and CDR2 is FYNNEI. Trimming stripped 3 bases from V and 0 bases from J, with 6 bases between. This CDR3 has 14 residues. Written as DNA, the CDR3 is TGTGCCAGCAGTGACGCGGGTAGCAATCAGCCCCAGCATTTT. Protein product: CASSDAGSNQPQHF.

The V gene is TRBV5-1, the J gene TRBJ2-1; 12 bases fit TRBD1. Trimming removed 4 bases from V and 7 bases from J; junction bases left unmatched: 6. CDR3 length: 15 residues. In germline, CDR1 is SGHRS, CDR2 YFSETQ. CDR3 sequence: CASSPGQGARNEQFF. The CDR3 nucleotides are TGCGCCAGCAGCCCGGGACAGGGGGCGCGGAATGAGCAGTTCTTC.

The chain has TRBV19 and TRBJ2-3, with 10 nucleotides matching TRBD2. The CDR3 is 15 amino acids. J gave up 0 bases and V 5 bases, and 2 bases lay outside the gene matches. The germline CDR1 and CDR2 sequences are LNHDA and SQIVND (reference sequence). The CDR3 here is CASSVSGGSTDTQYF. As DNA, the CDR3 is TGTGCCAGTAGTGTTAGCGGGGGGAGCACAGATACGCAGTATTTT.

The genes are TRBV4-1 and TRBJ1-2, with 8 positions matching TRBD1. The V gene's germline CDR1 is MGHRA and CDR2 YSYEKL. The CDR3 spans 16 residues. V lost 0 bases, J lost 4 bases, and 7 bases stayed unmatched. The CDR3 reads CASSQDNGDRSYGYTF. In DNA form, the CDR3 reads TGCGCCAGCAGCCAAGATAATGGGGACAGGTCCTATGGCTACACCTTC.

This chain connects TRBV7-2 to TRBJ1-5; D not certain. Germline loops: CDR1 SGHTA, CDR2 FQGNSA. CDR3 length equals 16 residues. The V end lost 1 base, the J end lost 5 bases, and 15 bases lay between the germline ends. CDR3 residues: CASSLGFWRQDQPQHF. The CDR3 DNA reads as TGTGCCAGCAGCTTAGGGTTTTGGAGGCAGGATCAGCCCCAGCATTTT.